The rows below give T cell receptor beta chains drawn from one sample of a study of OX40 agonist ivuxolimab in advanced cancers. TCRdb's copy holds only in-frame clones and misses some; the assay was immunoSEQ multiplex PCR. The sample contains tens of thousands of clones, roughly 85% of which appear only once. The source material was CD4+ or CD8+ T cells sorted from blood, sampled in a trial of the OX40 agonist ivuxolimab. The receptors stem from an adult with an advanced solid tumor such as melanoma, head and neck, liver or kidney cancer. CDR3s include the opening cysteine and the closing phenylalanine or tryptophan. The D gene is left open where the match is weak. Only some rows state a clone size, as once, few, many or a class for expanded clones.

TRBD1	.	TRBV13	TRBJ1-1	CASSLGFGNSGQGKVF	TGTGCCAGCAGCTTAGGTTTCGGAAATTCTGGACAGGGAAAAGTATTT
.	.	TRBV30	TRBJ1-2	CAWKYGGRLYGYTF	TGTGCCTGGAAGTACGGGGGCCGCCTATATGGCTACACCTTC
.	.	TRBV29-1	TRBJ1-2	CSVEDRGEGVYGYTF	TGCAGCGTTGAAGATCGAGGGGAAGGGGTCTATGGCTACACCTTC
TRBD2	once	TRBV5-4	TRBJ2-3	CASSQTSGYSDTQYF	TGTGCCAGCAGCCAGACTAGCGGATACTCAGATACGCAGTATTTT
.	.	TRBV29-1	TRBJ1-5	CSVSSGNQPQHF	TGCAGCGTTTCGTCTGGCAATCAGCCCCAGCATTTT
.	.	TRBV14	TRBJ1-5	CASSQDPGQPQHF	TGTGCCAGCAGCCAAGATCCCGGTCAGCCCCAGCATTTT
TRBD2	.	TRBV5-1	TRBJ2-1	CASRLAGGSQYNEQFF	TGCGCCAGCAGGTTGGCGGGCGGGAGTCAATACAATGAGCAGTTCTTC
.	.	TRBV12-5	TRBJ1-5	CASGLEGNQPQHF	TGTGCTAGTGGTTTGGAGGGCAATCAGCCCCAGCATTTT
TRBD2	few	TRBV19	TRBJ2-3	CASSFSGGADTQYF	TGTGCCAGTAGTTTCTCGGGGGGGGCAGATACGCAGTATTTT
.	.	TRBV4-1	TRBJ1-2	CASKGPTVYGYTF	TGCGCCAGCAAGGGGCCAACTGTCTATGGCTACACCTTC
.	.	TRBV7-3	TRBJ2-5	CASSTRGGETQYF	TGTGCCAGCAGCACCAGGGGGGGAGAGACCCAGTACTTC
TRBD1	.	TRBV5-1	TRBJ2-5	CASSHGTVQETQYF	TGCGCCAGCAGCCATGGGACAGTTCAAGAGACCCAGTACTTC
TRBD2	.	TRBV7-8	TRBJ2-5	CASSLALAGVKETQYF	TGTGCCAGCAGCTTAGCACTAGCGGGCGTGAAAGAGACCCAGTACTTC
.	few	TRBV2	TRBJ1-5	CASSEQNSNQPQHF	TGTGCCAGCAGTGAACAGAATAGCAATCAGCCCCAGCATTTT
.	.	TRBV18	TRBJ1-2	CASSPGAQGYGYTF	TGTGCCAGCTCACCAGGTGCCCAGGGCTATGGCTACACCTTC
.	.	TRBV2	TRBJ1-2	CASSPRAASDGYTF	TGTGCCAGCAGTCCCCGGGCCGCCAGCGATGGCTACACCTTC
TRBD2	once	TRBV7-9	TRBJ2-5	CASSNTSGLFPGTQYF	TGTGCCAGCAGCAACACTAGCGGGCTGTTTCCAGGGACCCAGTACTTC
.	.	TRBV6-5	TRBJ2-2	CASSYPENTGELFF	TGTGCCAGCAGTTACCCAGAAAACACCGGGGAGCTGTTTTTT